One and the same sample provided the 3 T cell receptor beta chains below, sequenced in a study of T cell repertoires in cytomegalovirus infection (dated by TCRdb to about 2019). Taken with the paper, the label for treatment or condition translates to: in vitro stimulation with specific CMV peptide epitopes to enrich CMV-specific T cells. The run used an Illumina HiSeq 1500. TCRdb cleaned the public reads at Q25 with fastp, built clones with MiXCR and kept in-frame beta chains. Entries that share a CDR3 protein sequence are merged under the most common genes and DNA. Here the sample has 100,000 or so distinct CDR3 sequences; 35% to 50% occur a single time. Around 74% of the sample is held by the ten biggest clonotypes. Antigen specificity for these receptors is unknown. The source material was CD8+ T cells from cultured PBMCs, sampled from culture after CMV antigen stimulation. The receptors derive from a human donor in good health (CMV status not recorded). Some clones in this sample may be carry-over from other donors' samples.

The gene calls are TRBV6-6 and TRBJ1-5, with TRBD1 matching 8 bases. This CDR3 contains 18 residues. The J segment lost 0 bases and the V segment lost 5 bases, leaving 12 bases of the junction unmatched. Germline V gives CDR1 MNHNY, CDR2 SVGAGI (reference sequence). The CDR3 DNA is TGTGCCAGCAGTCCACGGACAGGGTTGGAGTATAGCAATCAGCCCCAGCATTTT. Its protein is CASSPRTGLEYSNQPQHF.

This clonotype was detected a few times. CDR3 coding DNA: TGTGCCAGCAACCCCACTAGCGGGGTGCCCTACGAGCAGTACTTC. Its protein is CASNPTSGVPYEQYF. This chain connects TRBV7-6 to TRBJ2-7; 10 bases align to TRBD2. The V gene's germline CDR1 is SGHVS and CDR2 FNYEAQ. J gave up 2 bases and V 7 bases, and 8 bases lay outside the gene matches. The CDR3 contains 15 residues.

This sequence joins TRBV12-3 or TRBV12-4 and TRBJ1-5, with no clear D. V was clipped by 4 bases and J by 13 bases, with 23 bases between them. This CDR3 comprises 15 residues. This CDR3 reads CASSSDIALRKSQHF. The CDR3 DNA sequence: TGTGCCAGCAGTTCCGACATTGCTCTCCGTAAATCTCAGCATTTT.